One sample yielded the 5 T cell receptor beta chains listed below, sequenced in a study of regulatory T cells in long-lasting Graves disease (dated by TCRdb to about 2021). Sample time point, as interpreted from the label and publication: newly diagnosed GD, antithyroid drugs for less than 3 months. RNA was extracted from PBMCs in TRIzol for both TCR sequencing and RNA sequencing. Library method: multiplex PCR. Reads for this sample came from an Illumina HiSeq 4000. TCR beta libraries were built with iRepertoire HTBI primers and Arm-PCR amplification of CDR3 regions. TCRdb took the public reads, trimmed them with fastp at Q25, ran MiXCR for clone calling and kept in-frame beta chains. Entries that share a CDR3 protein sequence are merged under the most common genes and DNA. This sample has about 620,000 distinct CDR3 sequences in its table, and less than 20% of those were observed once. The ten top clones hold about 20% of the sample.

This sample was shared with a second study, whose subject was T cells in Graves' hyperthyroidism and ophthalmopathy.

This material consisted of peripheral blood mononuclear cells (PBMCs), taken at new diagnosis, from a patient treated with antithyroid drugs. These receptor sequences come from a young woman with Graves disease. Donor details come from another sample of the same person, matched by shared clones.

Many counts were recorded for this clonotype. The chain employs TRBV6-2 or TRBV6-3 and TRBJ2-7; 8 nucleotides agree with TRBD1. From germline, CDR1 is MNHEY and CDR2 SVGEGT. This CDR3 comprises 15 residues. J lost 4 bases, V lost 5 bases, and 10 bases had no gene match. For the CDR3, the DNA is TGTGCCAGCAGTGGACTTGGACAGGGAATATACGAGCAGTACTTC. Encoded protein: CASSGLGQGIYEQYF.

This clonotype was observed many times. The chain is built from TRBV6-2 or TRBV6-3 and TRBJ2-5, with unresolved D. Germline CDR1 reads MNHEY; CDR2 reads SVGEGT. V was pared by 0 bases and J by 2 bases, with 22 bases between. The CDR3 contains 19 residues. CDR3 sequence reads: CASSYSKELRRVPQETQYF. The CDR3 DNA is TGTGCCAGCAGTTACTCGAAGGAGCTCCGCCGGGTTCCTCAAGAGACCCAGTACTTC.

In this sample, this clonotype turned up many times. The rearrangement uses TRBV30 and TRBJ2-7, with D possibly being TRBD1 or TRBD2 (5 bases each). Trimming left V 5 bases short and J 0 bases short, with 11 bases between. Looked up from germline, CDR1 is GTSNPN and CDR2 is SVGIG (reference sequence). The CDR3 length is 13 residues. The CDR3 bases are TGTGCCTGGGGGAGACAGAGCTCCTACGAGCAGTACTTC. Its protein product is CAWGRQSSYEQYF.

This clonotype turned up a few times. V usage is TRBV18 and J usage is TRBJ2-2; D gene uncertain. Germline assignment: CDR1 KGHSH and CDR2 LQKENI. This CDR3 spans 14 amino acids. V gave up 2 bases and J gave up 4 bases, with 8 bases separating them. CDR3 in amino acids: CASSPGSRTGELFF. The DNA for the CDR3 is TGTGCCAGCTCACCAGGGTCGCGCACCGGGGAGCTGTTTTTT. The full variable domain, with the rest looked up from reference TRBV18 and TRBJ2-2, is NAGVMQNPRHLVRRRGQEARLRCSPMKGHSHVYWYRQLPEEGLKFMVYLQKENIIDESGMPKERFSAEFPKEGPSILRIQQVVRGDSAAYFCASSPGSRTGELFFGEGSRLTVL.

This clonotype showed up many times. This chain uses TRBV2 with TRBJ1-2; D is possibly TRBD1 (6 bases). Germline V gene lookup returns CDR1 SNHLY and CDR2 FYNNEI. Trimming took 8 bases from V and 5 from J, leaving 15 bases between them. The CDR3 extends over 13 amino acids. CDR3 DNA: TGTGCCAGCGGCACAGGGACCCGATATGGCTACACCTTC. Protein sequence: CASGTGTRYGYTF. Supplemented by reference TRBV2 and TRBJ1-2, the full variable domain reads EPEVTQTPSHQVTQMGQEVILRCVPISNHLYFYWYRQILGQKVEFLVSFYNNEISEKSEIFDDQFSVERPDGSNFTLKIRSTKLEDSAMYFCASGTGTRYGYTFGSGTRLTVV.